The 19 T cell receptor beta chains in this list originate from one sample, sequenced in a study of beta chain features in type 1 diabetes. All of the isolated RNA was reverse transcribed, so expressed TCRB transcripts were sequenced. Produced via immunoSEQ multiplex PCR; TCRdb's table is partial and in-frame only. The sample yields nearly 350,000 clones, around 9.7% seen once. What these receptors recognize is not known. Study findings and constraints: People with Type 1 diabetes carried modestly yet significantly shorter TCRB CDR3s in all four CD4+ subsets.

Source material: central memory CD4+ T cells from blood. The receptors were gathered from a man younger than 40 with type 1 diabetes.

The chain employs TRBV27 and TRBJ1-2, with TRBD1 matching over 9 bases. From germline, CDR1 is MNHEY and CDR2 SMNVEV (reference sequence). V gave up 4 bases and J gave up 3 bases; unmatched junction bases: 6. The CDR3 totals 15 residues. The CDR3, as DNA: TGTGCCAGCAGTTCACAGGGACAGGGAGACTATGGCTACACCTTC. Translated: CASSSQGQGDYGYTF.

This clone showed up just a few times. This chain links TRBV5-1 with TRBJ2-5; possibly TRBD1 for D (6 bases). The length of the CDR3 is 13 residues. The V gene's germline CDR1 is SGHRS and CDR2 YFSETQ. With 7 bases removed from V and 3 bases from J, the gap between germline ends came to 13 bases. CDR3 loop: CASGRDIKETQYF. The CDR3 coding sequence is TGCGCCAGCGGAAGGGACATTAAAGAGACCCAGTACTTC.

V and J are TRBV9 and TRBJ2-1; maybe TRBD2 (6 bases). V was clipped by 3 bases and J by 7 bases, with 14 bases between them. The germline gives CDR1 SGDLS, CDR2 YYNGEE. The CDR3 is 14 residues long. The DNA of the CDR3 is TGTGCCAGCAGCGCCGGGAGCCAAAGGAATGAGCAGTTCTTC. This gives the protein CASSAGSQRNEQFF.

The CDR3: CASTPTGLQNQPQHF. The CDR3 DNA follows: TGTGCCAGCACCCCCACCGGGCTTCAGAATCAGCCCCAGCATTTT. The chain employs TRBV6-6 and TRBJ1-5; no firm D call. Trimming removed 7 bases at V and 4 bases at J, with 17 bases between. CDR1 MNHNY and CDR2 SVGAGI come from the germline V gene (reference sequence). CDR3 length equals 15 residues.

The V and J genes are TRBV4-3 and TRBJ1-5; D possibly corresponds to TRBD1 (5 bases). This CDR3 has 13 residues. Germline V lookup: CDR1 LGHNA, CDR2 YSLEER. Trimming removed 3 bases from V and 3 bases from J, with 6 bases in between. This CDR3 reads CASSQGLNQPQHF. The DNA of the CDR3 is TGCGCCAGCAGCCAGGGACTCAATCAGCCCCAGCATTTT.

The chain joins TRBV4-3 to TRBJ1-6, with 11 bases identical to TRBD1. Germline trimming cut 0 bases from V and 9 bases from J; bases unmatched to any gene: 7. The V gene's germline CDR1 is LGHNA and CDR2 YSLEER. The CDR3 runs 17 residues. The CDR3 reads CASSQELGQGASSPLHF. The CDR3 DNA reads TGCGCCAGCAGCCAAGAATTAGGACAGGGGGCCTCTTCACCCCTCCACTTT.

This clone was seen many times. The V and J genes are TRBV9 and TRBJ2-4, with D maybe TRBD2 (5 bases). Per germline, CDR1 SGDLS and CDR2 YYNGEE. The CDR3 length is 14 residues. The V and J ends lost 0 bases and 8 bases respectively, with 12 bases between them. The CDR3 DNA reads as TGTGCCAGCAGCGTAGAAGGTACCGGGGACATTCAGTACTTC. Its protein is CASSVEGTGDIQYF.

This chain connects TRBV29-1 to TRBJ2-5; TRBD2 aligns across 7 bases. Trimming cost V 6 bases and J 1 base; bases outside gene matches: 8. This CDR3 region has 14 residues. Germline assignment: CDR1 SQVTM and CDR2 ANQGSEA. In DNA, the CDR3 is TGCAGCGTGGGGCAATCGGGGGGCCAAGAGACCCAGTACTTC. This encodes CSVGQSGGQETQYF.

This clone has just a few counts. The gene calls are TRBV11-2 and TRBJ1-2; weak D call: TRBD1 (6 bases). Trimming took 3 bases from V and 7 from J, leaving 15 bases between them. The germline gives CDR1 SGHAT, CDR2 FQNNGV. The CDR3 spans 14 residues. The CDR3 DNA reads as TGTGCCAGCAGCTTCGGGGCAGGGGAAAGTGGCTACACCTTC. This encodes CASSFGAGESGYTF.

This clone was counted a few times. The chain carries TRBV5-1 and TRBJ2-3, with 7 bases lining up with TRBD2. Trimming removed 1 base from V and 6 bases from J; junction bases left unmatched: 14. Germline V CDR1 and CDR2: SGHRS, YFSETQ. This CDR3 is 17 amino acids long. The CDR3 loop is CASSLSLTSVGGDTQYF. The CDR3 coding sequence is TGCGCCAGCAGCTTGAGCTTAACTAGCGTGGGAGGTGATACGCAGTATTTT.

For the CDR3, the DNA is TGTGCCAGCAGTCACCAGGGCGGGGGGCCCTACGAGCAGTACTTC. It codes for CASSHQGGGPYEQYF. The chain links TRBV27 to TRBJ2-7, with TRBD2 matching 8 bases. In germline, CDR1 is MNHEY, CDR2 SMNVEV (reference sequence). CDR3 length: 15 amino acids. With 5 bases clipped from V and 2 bases from J, the junction kept 8 bases outside the gene matches.

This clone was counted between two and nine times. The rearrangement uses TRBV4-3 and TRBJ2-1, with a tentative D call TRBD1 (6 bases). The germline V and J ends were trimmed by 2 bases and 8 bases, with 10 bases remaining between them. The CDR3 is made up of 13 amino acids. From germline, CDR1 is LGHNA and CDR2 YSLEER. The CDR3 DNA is TGCGCCAGCAGCCAAAGAGGGGGACATGAGCAGTTCTTC. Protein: CASSQRGGHEQFF.

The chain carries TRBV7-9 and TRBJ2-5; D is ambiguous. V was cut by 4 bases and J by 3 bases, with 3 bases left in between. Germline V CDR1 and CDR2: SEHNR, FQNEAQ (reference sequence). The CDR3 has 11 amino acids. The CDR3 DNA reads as TGTGCCAGCAGCTACAAAGAGACCCAGTACTTC. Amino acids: CASSYKETQYF.

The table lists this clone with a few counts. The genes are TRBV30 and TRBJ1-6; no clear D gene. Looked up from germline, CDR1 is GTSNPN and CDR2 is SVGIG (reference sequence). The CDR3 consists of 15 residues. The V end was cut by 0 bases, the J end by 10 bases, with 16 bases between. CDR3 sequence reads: CAWSVSGPGRSPLHF. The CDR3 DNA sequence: TGTGCCTGGAGTGTCTCCGGACCTGGACGGTCACCCCTCCACTTT.

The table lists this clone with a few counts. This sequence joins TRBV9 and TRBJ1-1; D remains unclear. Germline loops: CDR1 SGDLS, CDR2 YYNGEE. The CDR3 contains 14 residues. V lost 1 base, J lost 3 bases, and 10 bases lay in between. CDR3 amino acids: CASSVRSLDTEAFF. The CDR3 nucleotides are TGTGCCAGCAGCGTAAGGTCGCTGGACACTGAAGCTTTCTTT.

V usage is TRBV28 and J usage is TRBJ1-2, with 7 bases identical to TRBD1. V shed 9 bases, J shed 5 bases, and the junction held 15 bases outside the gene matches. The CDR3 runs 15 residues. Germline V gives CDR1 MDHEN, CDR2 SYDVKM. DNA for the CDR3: TGTGCCAGTCAAACAGGGGACGGAGTTCTATATGGCTACACCTTC. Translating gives CASQTGDGVLYGYTF.

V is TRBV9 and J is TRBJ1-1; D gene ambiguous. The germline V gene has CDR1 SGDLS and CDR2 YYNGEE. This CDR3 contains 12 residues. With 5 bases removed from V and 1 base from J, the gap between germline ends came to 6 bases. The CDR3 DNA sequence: TGTGCCAGCAGGAGAGGGAACACTGAAGCTTTCTTT. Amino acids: CASRRGNTEAFF.

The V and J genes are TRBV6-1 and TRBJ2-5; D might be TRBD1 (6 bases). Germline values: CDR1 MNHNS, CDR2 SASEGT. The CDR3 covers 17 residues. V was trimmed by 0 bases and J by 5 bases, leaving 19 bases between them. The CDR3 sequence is CASSEALATGWAETQYF. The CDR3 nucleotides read TGTGCCAGCAGTGAAGCTCTCGCTACAGGGTGGGCGGAGACCCAGTACTTC.

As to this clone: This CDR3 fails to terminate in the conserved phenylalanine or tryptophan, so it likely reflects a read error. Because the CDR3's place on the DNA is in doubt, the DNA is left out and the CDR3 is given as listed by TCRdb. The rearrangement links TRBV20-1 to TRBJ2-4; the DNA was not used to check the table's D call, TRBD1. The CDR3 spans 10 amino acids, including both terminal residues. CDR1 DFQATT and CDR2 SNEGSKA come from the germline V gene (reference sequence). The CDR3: CSARGPPTGD.